The rows below give T cell receptor beta chains drawn from one sample of a study of cytomegalovirus exposure and HLA in healthy donors. TCRdb keeps only in-frame clones here, not all; method: immunoSEQ multiplex PCR. This table holds approximately 140,000 clones, 79% found once. The sample was PBMCs. The source is a man in his forties or fifties in good health and CMV-seropositive. CDR3s include the opening cysteine and the closing phenylalanine or tryptophan. A D gene is named only where the DNA matches it firmly. Clone size is shown for a subset of rows, as once, few, many or a class of expanded clone.

v_call	j_call	d_call	clone_size	cdr3_aa	cdr3_nt
TRBV5-1	TRBJ2-7	-	-	CASSLISGSYEQYF	TGCGCCAGCAGCTTGATTTCAGGTTCCTACGAGCAGTACTTC
TRBV19	TRBJ2-7	-	-	CASSIGASSSYEQYF	TGTGCCAGTAGTATAGGAGCTAGCAGCTCCTACGAGCAGTACTTC
TRBV18	TRBJ1-2	TRBD1	-	CASSQRAGGPGYTF	TGTGCCAGCTCACAGCGGGCAGGGGGGCCTGGCTACACCTTC
TRBV6-5	TRBJ2-1	TRBD2	-	CASSYSGGSYNEQFF	TGTGCCAGCAGTTATAGCGGGGGCTCCTACAATGAGCAGTTCTTC
TRBV11-2	TRBJ2-3	TRBD1	-	CASSLGTGYTDTQYF	TGTGCCAGCAGCTTAGGGACAGGGTACACAGATACGCAGTATTTT
TRBV29-1	TRBJ2-7	TRBD1	-	CSVEQGASYEQYF	TGCAGCGTTGAACAGGGGGCGTCCTACGAGCAGTACTTC
TRBV19	TRBJ2-3	-	-	CASSIGLSSTDTQYF	TGTGCCAGTAGTATAGGTCTTTCGAGCACAGATACGCAGTATTTT
TRBV7-9	TRBJ2-3	-	-	CASSDATESDTQYF	TGTGCCAGCAGCGATGCGACAGAATCAGATACGCAGTATTTT
TRBV28	TRBJ2-1	TRBD2	-	CASSSGTSGRGEQFF	TGTGCCAGCAGCTCCGGGACTAGCGGGAGAGGGGAGCAGTTCTTC
TRBV2	TRBJ2-7	-	-	CASISVGVGYEQYF	TGTGCCAGCATCTCGGTCGGGGTCGGGTACGAGCAGTACTTC
TRBV29-1	TRBJ1-2	-	-	CSVRLQGEDYGYTF	TGCAGCGTGCGGTTACAGGGAGAGGACTATGGCTACACCTTC
TRBV7-9	TRBJ2-7	TRBD2	-	CASRPPQAGPSSYEQYF	TGTGCCAGCAGACCTCCTCAAGCGGGGCCTAGCTCCTACGAGCAGTACTTC
TRBV4-2	TRBJ1-1	-	-	CASSQEGGGREAFF	TGTGCCAGCAGCCAAGAGGGGGGGGGCAGAGAAGCTTTCTTT
TRBV15	TRBJ2-3	-	once	CATSSQLTDTQYF	TGTGCCACCAGCAGCCAGTTGACAGATACGCAGTATTTT
TRBV6-1	TRBJ2-7	-	few	CASSEYHRSAYEQYF	TGTGCCAGCAGTGAATACCACAGGAGCGCCTACGAGCAGTACTTC
TRBV10-3	TRBJ1-1	-	-	CAISETTGLEAFF	TGTGCCATCAGTGAAACAACAGGGCTCGAAGCTTTCTTT
TRBV11-3	TRBJ2-7	TRBD2	-	CASSLYSGSIYEQYF	TGTGCCAGCAGCTTATACAGCGGGAGCATTTACGAGCAGTACTTC
TRBV6-5	TRBJ1-2	TRBD1	-	CASSEQGADGYTF	TGTGCCAGCAGCGAACAGGGGGCTGATGGCTACACCTTC
TRBV4-1	TRBJ2-7	TRBD2	-	CASSQDTGGSYEQYF	TGCGCCAGCAGCCAGGACACGGGGGGGAGCTACGAGCAGTACTTC
TRBV27	TRBJ2-7	-	-	CASSLLRQGSYEQYF	TGTGCCAGCAGTTTACTTAGGCAGGGGTCCTACGAGCAGTACTTC
TRBV5-1	TRBJ2-1	TRBD1	-	CASSLAQGANEQFF	TGCGCCAGCAGCTTGGCACAGGGGGCAAATGAGCAGTTCTTC
TRBV9	TRBJ1-6	TRBD1	-	CASSLSSRSPDRGMAPLHF	TGTGCCAGCAGCCTTAGTAGTAGGAGCCCGGACAGGGGGATGGCACCCCTCCACTTT
TRBV27	TRBJ2-5	-	-	CASSPRQWGKETQYF	TGTGCCAGCAGTCCGCGACAGTGGGGTAAGGAGACCCAGTACTTC
TRBV5-4	TRBJ2-5	TRBD1	-	CASSLARGRAETQYF	TGTGCCAGCAGCTTGGCCAGGGGGCGTGCAGAGACCCAGTACTTC
TRBV5-1	TRBJ2-5	-	-	CASSWQGRETQYF	TGCGCCAGCAGCTGGCAGGGGCGGGAGACCCAGTACTTC
TRBV2	TRBJ1-4	-	few	CAGGSPREKLFF	TGTGCCGGGGGGTCGCCGCGAGAAAAACTGTTTTTT
TRBV28	TRBJ1-2	-	-	CASRGGPEEWGYTF	TGTGCCAGCAGGGGGGGACCGGAAGAGTGGGGCTACACCTTC
TRBV5-6	TRBJ2-7	-	-	CASSLVTPPYEQYF	TGTGCCAGCAGCTTGGTAACCCCCCCCTACGAGCAGTACTTC
TRBV2	TRBJ2-1	TRBD1	-	CASSQTGTQYNEQFF	TGTGCCAGCAGCCAGACAGGGACCCAATACAATGAGCAGTTCTTC
TRBV28	TRBJ2-3	-	-	CATPSGYSTDTQYF	TGTGCCACCCCATCCGGGTATAGCACAGATACGCAGTATTTT
TRBV4-1	TRBJ1-2	TRBD1	-	CASSQPRQGPFYGYTF	TGCGCCAGCAGCCAACCGAGACAGGGGCCTTTTTATGGCTACACCTTC